This T cell receptor beta chain was captured by sequencing in a study of T cell responses to AZD1222 COVID-19 vaccine. Regarding the study as a whole: Samples come after the peak T cell response, not at day 14. Donors were largely white British and mainly female; clonal diversity was possibly underestimated.

A note on this clone: The target antigen is unknown.

The protocol was immunoSEQ multiplex PCR, while the TCRdb copy is restricted to in-frame clones and leaves out a portion. This sample has around 100,000 clones, with around 90% found just once. Trimming left V 5 bases short and J 7 bases short, with 15 bases between. CDR3 length: 13 residues. Germline V CDR1 and CDR2: MNHNY, SVGAGI (reference sequence). The gene calls are TRBV6-6 and TRBJ2-7; no clear D. The origin of this receptor is an adult in good health. The sample consisted of peripheral blood, taken on day 0 of AZD1222 vaccination. This CDR3 is CASSPPEASEQYF. Written as DNA, the CDR3 is TGTGCCAGCAGTCCGCCGGAAGCCAGTGAGCAGTACTTC.